This T cell receptor (beta chain) was sequenced in a study of CD8+ T cells in alopecia areata (dated 2018 in TCRdb). For the wider study: The treated patients took part in an open-label pilot trial in which moderate-to-severe alopecia areata was treated with oral tofacitinib at 5 to 10 mg twice daily. Tofacitinib was administered for 6 to 18 months, and 6 months of follow-up off drug were then conducted to assess delayed response and recurrence. For the treated patients, the SALT score, which quantifies what percentage of scalp surface area is affected, served as the measure of disease severity. To study T cell clonal expansion in alopecia areata, the researchers applied high-throughput TCRbeta sequencing to both the C3H/HeJ mouse model and human patients. On the human side, TCRbeta sequencing was run on scalp tissue and on sorted CD4+ and CD8+ peripheral blood T cells from healthy controls and from alopecia areata patients with either patchy or totalis/universalis disease. Biopsies were taken from tofacitinib-treated patients at baseline and at 4 and 24 weeks of treatment, and a later scalp biopsy was taken in several of the tofacitinib-treated patients. Scalp clonality was compared across normal scalp (n=4), patchy alopecia areata scalp (n=8), and alopecia totalis/universalis scalp (n=8). RNA came from the PAXgene miRNA kit for fixed scalp, the miRNeasy kit for PBMCs, and the RNeasy kit for mouse skin. TCRbeta CDR3 regions were amplified by immunoSEQ multiplex PCR using 35 Vbeta forward and 13 Jbeta reverse primers. General study outcomes and caveats: Scalp clonality and the number of expanded CD8+ clones among the top 100 scalp clones were significantly decreased by tofacitinib. Compared with normal scalp, lesional scalp, particularly in alopecia totalis/universalis, had higher clonality and more expanded CD8+ clones, which suggests antigenic drive. Shared TCR sequences between patients were less evident than in mice, which may be partly attributable to HLA diversity in the patient population. Because the treated cohort was small and included a single nonresponder, larger studies are needed to assess links between baseline CD8+ expansion and response. Resident alphabeta T cells in normal human skin are also sequenced, complicating scalp TCR repertoire analysis, unlike mouse skin dominated by gammadelta T cells. Many expanded lesional clones persisted in scalp and blood during tofacitinib treatment, which may partly explain relapse after stopping treatment.

To note about this clone: Its antigen is unknown. The record has no base qualities; no much larger clone is one base away.

The library was generated by the immunoSEQ multiplex PCR assay. RNA was extracted from all samples and reverse transcribed into cDNA as template for TCR sequencing. First-strand cDNA was synthesized using SuperScript III with a 2:1 mix of oligo-dT and random hexamers. Amplification bias was assessed with a synthetic immune receptor repertoire, and residual bias was removed computationally. Processing in the source paper ran as follows. Raw reads were preprocessed to remove errors, and CDR3 was defined according to IMGT conventions as the region from the conserved cysteine to phenylalanine. Clonality was computed as 1 minus the Shannon entropy, with the entropy normalized by log2 of the number of productive unique TCRs. Whether scalp clones were CD4 or CD8 was inferred by matching scalp TCRbeta sequences against CD4 and CD8 repertoires sorted from blood. What TCRdb holds here is the immuneACCESS table cut down to in-frame rearrangements. Part of the clones is not present; checked against another copy, under half of the missing clones reflect an unresolved V gene, and the others are unexplained. Clone size and the V and J calls come from that table; the DNA yielded D and trimming. This sample gives 150,000 to 200,000 clones in total; roughly 58% of them show up just once. Around 15% of the sample comes from the top ten.

Taken with the paper, the label for treatment or condition translates to: oral pan-JAK inhibitor, 5-10 mg twice daily. Lesional scalp punch biopsies and peripheral blood were obtained from alopecia areata patients. After PBMCs were isolated by density centrifugation and stained for CD3, CD4 and CD8, a FACSAria was used to sort CD4+ and CD8+ T cells. The CDR3 goes from the cysteine to the phenylalanine over 16 residues. Kept here is only the CDR3 DNA, which spans 48 bases and is read in frame from base 1. The CDR1 and CDR2 encoded by the germline V gene (reference sequence) are GTSNPN and SVGIG. Clipping removes 0 bases from V and 5 bases from J, with 12 as the unmatched junction base count.

Recombination linked TRBV30 to TRBJ2-5; TRBD1 fits 7 bases in the junction. The starting material was CD4+ T cells sorted from blood, obtained at approximately week 60, from a patient treated with tofacitinib. This receptor was taken from a human donor with alopecia areata. At the DNA level, the sequence is TGTGCCTGGAGTGTACCGACAGGGTCGATGAGGGAGACCCAGTACTTC. This translates into CAWSVPTGSMRETQYF. The variable domain in full, with residues beyond the CDR3 obtained from the reference TRBV30 and TRBJ2-5 genes, is SQTIHQWPATLVQPVGSPLSLECTVEGTSNPNLYWYRQAAGRGLQLLFYSVGIGQISSEVPQNLSASRPQDRQFILSSKKLLLSDSGFYLCAWSVPTGSMRETQYFGPGTRLLVL.